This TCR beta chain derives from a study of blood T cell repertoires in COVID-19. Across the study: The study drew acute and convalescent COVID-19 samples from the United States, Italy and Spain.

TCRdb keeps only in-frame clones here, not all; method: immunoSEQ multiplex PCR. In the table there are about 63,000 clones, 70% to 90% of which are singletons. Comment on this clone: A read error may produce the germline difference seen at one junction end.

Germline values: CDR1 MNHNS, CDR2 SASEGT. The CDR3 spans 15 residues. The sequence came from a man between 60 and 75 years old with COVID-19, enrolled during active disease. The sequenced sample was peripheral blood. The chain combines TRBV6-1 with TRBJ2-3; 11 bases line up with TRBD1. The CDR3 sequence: CASSEGQGASDTQYF. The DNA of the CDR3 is TGTGCCAGCAGCGAAGGACAGGGGGCATCAGATACGCAGTATTTT.